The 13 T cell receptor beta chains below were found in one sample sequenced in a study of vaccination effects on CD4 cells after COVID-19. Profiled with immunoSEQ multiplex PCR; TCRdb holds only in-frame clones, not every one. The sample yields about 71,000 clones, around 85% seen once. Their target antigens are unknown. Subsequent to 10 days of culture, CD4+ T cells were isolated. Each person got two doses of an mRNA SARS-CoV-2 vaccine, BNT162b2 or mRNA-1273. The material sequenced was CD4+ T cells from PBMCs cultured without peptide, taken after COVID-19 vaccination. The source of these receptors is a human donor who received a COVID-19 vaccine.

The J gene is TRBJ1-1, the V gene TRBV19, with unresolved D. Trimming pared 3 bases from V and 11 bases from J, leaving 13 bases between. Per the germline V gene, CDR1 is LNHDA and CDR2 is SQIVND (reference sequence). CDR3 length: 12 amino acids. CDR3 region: CASSIGYSRAFF. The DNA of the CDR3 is TGTGCCAGTAGTATTGGTTACAGCAGGGCTTTCTTT. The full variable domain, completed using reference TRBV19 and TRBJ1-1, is DGGITQSPKYLFRKEGQNVTLSCEQNLNHDAMYWYRQDPGQGLRLIYYSQIVNDFQKGDIAEGYSVSREKKESFPLTVTSAQKNPTAFYLCASSIGYSRAFFGQGTRLTVV.

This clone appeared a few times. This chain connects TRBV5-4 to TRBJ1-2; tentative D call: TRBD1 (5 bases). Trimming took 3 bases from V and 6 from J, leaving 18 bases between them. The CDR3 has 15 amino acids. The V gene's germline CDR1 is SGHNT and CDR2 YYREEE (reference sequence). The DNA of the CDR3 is TGTGCCAGCAGCTCTACAGGAGCTGGTAGGGATGGCTACACCTTC. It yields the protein CASSSTGAGRDGYTF.

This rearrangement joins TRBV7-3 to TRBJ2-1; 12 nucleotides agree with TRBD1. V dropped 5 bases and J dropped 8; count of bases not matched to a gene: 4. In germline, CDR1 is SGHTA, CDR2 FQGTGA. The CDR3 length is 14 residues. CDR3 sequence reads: CASSHGTGGYEQFF. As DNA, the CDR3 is TGTGCCAGCAGCCACGGGACAGGGGGCTATGAGCAGTTCTTC. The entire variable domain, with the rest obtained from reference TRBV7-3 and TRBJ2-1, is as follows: GAGVSQTPSNKVTEKGKYVELRCDPISGHTALYWYRQSLGQGPEFLIYFQGTGAADDSGLPNDRFFAVRPEGSVSTLKIQRTERGDSAVYLCASSHGTGGYEQFFGPGTRLTVL.

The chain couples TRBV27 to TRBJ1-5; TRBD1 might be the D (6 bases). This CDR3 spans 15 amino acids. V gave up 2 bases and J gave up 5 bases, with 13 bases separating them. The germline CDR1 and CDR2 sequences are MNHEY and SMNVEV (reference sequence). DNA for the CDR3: TGTGCCAGCAGTTTAAAGGGGACACTATATCAGCCCCAGCATTTT. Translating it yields CASSLKGTLYQPQHF.

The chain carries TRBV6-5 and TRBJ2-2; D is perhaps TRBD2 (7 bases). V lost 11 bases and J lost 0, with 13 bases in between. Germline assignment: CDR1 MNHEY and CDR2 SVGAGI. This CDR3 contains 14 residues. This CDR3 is CAGGGRPNTGELFF. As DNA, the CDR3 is TGTGCCGGGGGGGGGCGGCCGAACACCGGGGAGCTGTTTTTT.

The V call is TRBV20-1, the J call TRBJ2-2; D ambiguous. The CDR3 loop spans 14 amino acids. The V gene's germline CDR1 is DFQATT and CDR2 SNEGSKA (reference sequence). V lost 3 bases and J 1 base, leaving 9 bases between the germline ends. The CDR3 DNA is TGCAGTGCTAGTGGCCTGGAGAACACCGGGGAGCTGTTTTTT. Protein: CSASGLENTGELFF.

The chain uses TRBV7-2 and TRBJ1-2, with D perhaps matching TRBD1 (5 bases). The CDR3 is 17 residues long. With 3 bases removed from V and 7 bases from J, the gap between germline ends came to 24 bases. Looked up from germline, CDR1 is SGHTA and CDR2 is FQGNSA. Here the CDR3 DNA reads TGTGCCAGCAGCTTTCAAGGTCAGGGAAGGTATTACTCTGGCTACACCTTC. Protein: CASSFQGQGRYYSGYTF.

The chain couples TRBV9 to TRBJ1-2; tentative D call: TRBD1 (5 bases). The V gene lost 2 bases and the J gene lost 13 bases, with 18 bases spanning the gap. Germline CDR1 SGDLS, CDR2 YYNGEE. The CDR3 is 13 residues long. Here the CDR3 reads CASSVPGGQGCTF. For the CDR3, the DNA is TGTGCCAGCAGCGTTCCCGGCGGACAAGGTTGCACCTTC.

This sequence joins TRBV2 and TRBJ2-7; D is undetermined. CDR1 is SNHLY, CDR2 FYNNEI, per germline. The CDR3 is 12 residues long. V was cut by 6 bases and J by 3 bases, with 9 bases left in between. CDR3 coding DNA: TGTGCCAGCAGCAGAGGTCTCTACGAGCAGTACGTC. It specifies CASSRGLYEQYV.

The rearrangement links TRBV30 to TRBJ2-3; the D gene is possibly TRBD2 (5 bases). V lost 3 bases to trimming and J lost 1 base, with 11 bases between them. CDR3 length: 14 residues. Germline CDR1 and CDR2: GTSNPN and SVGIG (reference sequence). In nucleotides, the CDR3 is TGTGCCTGGAGGGGAGCAGGCCGCACAGATACGCAGTATTTT. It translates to CAWRGAGRTDTQYF.

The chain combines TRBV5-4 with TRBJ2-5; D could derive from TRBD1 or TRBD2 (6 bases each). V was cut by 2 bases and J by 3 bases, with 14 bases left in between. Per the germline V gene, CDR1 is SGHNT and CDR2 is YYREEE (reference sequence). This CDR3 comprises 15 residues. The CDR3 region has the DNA TGTGCCAGCAGCTTAGGGGGACTGGGGGAAGAGACCCAGTACTTC. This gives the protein CASSLGGLGEETQYF.

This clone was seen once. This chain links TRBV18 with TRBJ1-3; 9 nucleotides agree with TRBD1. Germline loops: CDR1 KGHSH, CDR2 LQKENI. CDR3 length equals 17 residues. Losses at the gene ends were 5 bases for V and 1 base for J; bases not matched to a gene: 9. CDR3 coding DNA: TGTGCCAGCTCAAAAACGACAGGGGGAGCTTCTGGAAACACCATATATTTT. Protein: CASSKTTGGASGNTIYF.

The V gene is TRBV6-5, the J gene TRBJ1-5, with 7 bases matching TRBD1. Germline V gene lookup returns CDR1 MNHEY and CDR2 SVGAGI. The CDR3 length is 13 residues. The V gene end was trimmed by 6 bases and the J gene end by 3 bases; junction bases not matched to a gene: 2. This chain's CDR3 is CASSGTANQPQHF. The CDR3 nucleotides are TGTGCCAGCAGCGGGACAGCCAATCAGCCCCAGCATTTT.